A selection of T cell receptor beta chains follows, all from one sample in a study of blood T cell repertoires in COVID-19. Repertoires were generated with immunoSEQ multiplex PCR, while TCRdb's copy carries only in-frame clones and drops some. The sample holds about 59,000 clones; 65% to 90% are singletons and the top ten take 25% to 35%. The sample comprised peripheral blood. Receptors were obtained from a woman over 75 with active or convalescent COVID-19. Each CDR3 is given with its conserved first and last residue. The D gene is left open where the match is weak. For some rows the clone size is stated as once, few or many, or as a class when expanded; others skip it.

TRBD1	TRBV5-1	TRBJ1-1	-	CASRSGGANTEAFF	TGCGCCAGCAGGTCAGGGGGCGCAAATACTGAAGCTTTCTTT
TRBD1	TRBV6-2/TRBV6-3	TRBJ1-4	-	CASSGTQGAREKLFF	TGTGCCAGCAGTGGAACACAGGGGGCGAGGGAAAAACTGTTTTTT
TRBD1	TRBV5-1	TRBJ2-2	-	CASSGGQGSPNTGELFF	TGCGCCAGCTCTGGAGGACAGGGATCCCCGAACACCGGGGAGCTGTTTTTT
TRBD1	TRBV4-1	TRBJ1-5	-	CASSRGTGQNQPQHF	TGCGCCAGCAGCCGCGGGACAGGGCAGAATCAGCCCCAGCATTTT
TRBD2	TRBV19	TRBJ2-3	-	CASSSRLAGDLTDTQYF	TGTGCCAGTAGTAGCCGACTAGCGGGGGACCTCACAGATACGCAGTATTTT
-	TRBV2	TRBJ2-3	few	CASSGGPARTDTQYF	TGTGCCAGCAGTGGAGGCCCCGCGAGGACAGATACGCAGTATTTT
TRBD1	TRBV6-2/TRBV6-3	TRBJ2-7	few	CASSDRDRVFHEQYF	TGTGCCAGCAGTGACCGGGACAGGGTCTTCCACGAGCAGTACTTC
TRBD1	TRBV28	TRBJ1-6	few	CASSSGQGLNSPLHF	TGTGCCAGCAGTTCGGGACAGGGCCTCAATTCACCCCTCCACTTT
TRBD1	TRBV30	TRBJ1-6	-	CAWSVPPYRGQANSPLHF	TGTGCCTGGAGTGTACCACCTTACAGGGGGCAGGCTAATTCACCCCTCCACTTT
TRBD2	TRBV10-3	TRBJ2-5	-	CAIGTSANQETQYF	TGTGCCATCGGGACTAGCGCCAACCAAGAGACCCAGTACTTC
-	TRBV3-1/TRBV3-2	TRBJ2-7	few	CASSQSQVGGEQYF	TGTGCCAGCAGTCAGTCACAGGTGGGGGGCGAGCAGTACTTC
-	TRBV3-1/TRBV3-2	TRBJ1-2	-	CASSQVQGIMYGYTF	TGTGCCAGCAGCCAAGTTCAGGGGATAATGTATGGCTACACCTTC
TRBD2	TRBV6-4	TRBJ2-1	-	CASSEGTSRGAYNEQFF	TGTGCCAGCAGTGAAGGGACTAGCCGTGGGGCCTACAATGAGCAGTTCTTC
-	TRBV7-2	TRBJ2-7	once	CASSTRQGGYEQYF	TGTGCCAGCAGCACCAGACAGGGAGGCTACGAGCAGTACTTC
-	TRBV15	TRBJ1-5	few	CATSREDYSNQPQHF	TGTGCCACCAGCAGAGAGGACTATAGCAATCAGCCCCAGCATTTT
TRBD2	TRBV5-1	TRBJ2-5	once	CASSYSGGAGETQYF	TGCGCCAGCAGCTATAGCGGGGGGGCGGGAGAGACCCAGTACTTC
-	TRBV6-5	TRBJ1-4	-	CASSYSRGTNEKLFF	TGTGCCAGCAGTTACTCGCGGGGAACTAATGAAAAACTGTTTTTT
-	TRBV4-1	TRBJ2-1	-	CASSQVEGWVYNEQFF	TGCGCCAGCAGCCAAGTGGAGGGATGGGTTTACAATGAGCAGTTCTTC
TRBD1	TRBV10-3	TRBJ1-1	-	CAITPLQGASTEAFF	TGTGCCATCACCCCGTTGCAGGGGGCAAGTACTGAAGCTTTCTTT
TRBD2	TRBV28	TRBJ2-2	-	CASSFGGGGELFF	TGTGCCAGCAGTTTTGGGGGGGGCGGGGAGCTGTTTTTT
TRBD1	TRBV7-8	TRBJ1-2	once	CASSRDRGREGYTF	TGTGCCAGCAGCCGGGACAGGGGGCGAGAGGGCTACACCTTC
TRBD2	TRBV5-8	TRBJ2-1	once	CASSLRGLALNNEQFF	TGTGCCAGCAGCTTGAGGGGACTAGCCCTCAACAATGAGCAGTTCTTC
-	TRBV6-5	TRBJ1-1	-	CASSYTYGGLNTEAFF	TGTGCCAGCAGTTACACCTACGGGGGGCTAAACACTGAAGCTTTCTTT
TRBD1	TRBV6-2/TRBV6-3	TRBJ1-1	-	CASSPPTGRLGNTEAFF	TGTGCCAGCAGCCCCCCGACAGGGCGGTTAGGGAACACTGAAGCTTTCTTT
-	TRBV27	TRBJ2-7	few	CASSLSLSYEQYF	TGTGCCAGCAGTTTGTCCCTCAGCTACGAGCAGTACTTC
-	TRBV6-6	TRBJ2-1	-	CASSLPPRNEQFF	TGTGCCAGCAGCCTCCCCCCCCGCAATGAGCAGTTCTTC
-	TRBV28	TRBJ2-1	-	CASSPSPGVEQFF	TGTGCCAGCAGTCCCTCTCCAGGGGTTGAGCAGTTCTTC
TRBD1	TRBV29-1	TRBJ2-2	-	CSVRTGTANTGELFF	TGCAGCGTACGAACCGGGACAGCGAACACCGGGGAGCTGTTTTTT
TRBD2	TRBV3-1/TRBV3-2	TRBJ2-7	-	CASSQLGTSGYEQYF	TGTGCCAGCAGCCAATTAGGGACTAGCGGCTACGAGCAGTACTTC
TRBD1	TRBV27	TRBJ1-6	few	CASSLGQGGSSPLHF	TGTGCCAGCAGTTTAGGACAGGGGGGAAGTTCACCCCTCCACTTT
TRBD1	TRBV2	TRBJ1-1	-	CASRITGDTEAFF	TGTGCCAGCAGAATTACAGGGGACACTGAAGCTTTCTTT
-	TRBV5-4	TRBJ1-6	-	CASSTTLQGLDSPLHF	TGTGCCAGCAGCACTACCCTCCAAGGCCTTGATTCACCCCTCCACTTT
-	TRBV27	TRBJ2-7	few	CASSLSVYDEQYF	TGTGCCAGCAGTTTATCGGTCTATGACGAGCAGTACTTC
-	TRBV6-5	TRBJ1-2	-	CASRGDSIYGYTF	TGTGCCAGCAGAGGCGACAGTATTTATGGCTACACCTTC
-	TRBV5-8	TRBJ2-1	-	CASSLVPAGKANEQFF	TGTGCCAGCAGCCTAGTACCGGCAGGGAAAGCGAATGAGCAGTTCTTC
TRBD1	TRBV18	TRBJ2-7	-	CASSPPRGQGTYEQYF	TGTGCCAGCTCACCACCGAGGGGACAGGGCACCTACGAGCAGTACTTC
TRBD1	TRBV2	TRBJ2-7	-	CASSGQGREQYF	TGTGCCAGCAGTGGACAGGGACGCGAGCAGTACTTC